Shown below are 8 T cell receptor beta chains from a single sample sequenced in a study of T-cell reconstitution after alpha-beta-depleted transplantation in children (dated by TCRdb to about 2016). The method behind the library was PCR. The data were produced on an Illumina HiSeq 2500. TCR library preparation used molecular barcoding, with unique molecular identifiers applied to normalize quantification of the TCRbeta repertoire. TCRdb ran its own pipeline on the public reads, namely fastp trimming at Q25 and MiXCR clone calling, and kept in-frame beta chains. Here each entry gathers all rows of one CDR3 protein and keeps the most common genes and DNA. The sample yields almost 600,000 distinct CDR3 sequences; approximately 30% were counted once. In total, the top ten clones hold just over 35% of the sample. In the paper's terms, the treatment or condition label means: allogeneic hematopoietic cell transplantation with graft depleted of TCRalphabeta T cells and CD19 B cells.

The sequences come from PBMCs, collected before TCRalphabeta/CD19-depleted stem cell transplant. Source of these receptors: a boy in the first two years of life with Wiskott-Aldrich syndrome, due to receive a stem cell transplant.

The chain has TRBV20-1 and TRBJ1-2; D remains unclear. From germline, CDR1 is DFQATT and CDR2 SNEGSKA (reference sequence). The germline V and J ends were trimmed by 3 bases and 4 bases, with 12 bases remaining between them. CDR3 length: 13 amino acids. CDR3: CSARVGGFYGYTF. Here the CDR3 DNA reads TGCAGTGCTAGGGTCGGAGGTTTCTATGGCTACACCTTC.

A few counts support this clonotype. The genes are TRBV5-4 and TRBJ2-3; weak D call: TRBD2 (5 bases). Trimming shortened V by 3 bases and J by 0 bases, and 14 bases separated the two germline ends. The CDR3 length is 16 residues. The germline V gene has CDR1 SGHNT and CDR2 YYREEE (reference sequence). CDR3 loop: CASSSLTSTSTDTQYF. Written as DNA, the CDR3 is TGTGCCAGCAGCTCGCTCACTAGTACTAGCACAGATACGCAGTATTTT.

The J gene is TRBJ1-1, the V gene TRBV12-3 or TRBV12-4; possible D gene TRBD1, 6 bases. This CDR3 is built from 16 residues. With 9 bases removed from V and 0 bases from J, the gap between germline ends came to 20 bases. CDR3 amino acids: CASRPYGGRMNTEAFF. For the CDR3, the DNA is TGTGCCAGTAGACCCTACGGGGGGCGGATGAACACTGAAGCTTTCTTT.

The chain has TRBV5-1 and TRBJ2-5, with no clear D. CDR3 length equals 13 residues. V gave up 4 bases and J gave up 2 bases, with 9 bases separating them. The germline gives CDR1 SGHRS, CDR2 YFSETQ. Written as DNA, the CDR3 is TGCGCCAGCAGCAGGGCACAGCAAGAGACCCAGTACTTC. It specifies CASSRAQQETQYF.

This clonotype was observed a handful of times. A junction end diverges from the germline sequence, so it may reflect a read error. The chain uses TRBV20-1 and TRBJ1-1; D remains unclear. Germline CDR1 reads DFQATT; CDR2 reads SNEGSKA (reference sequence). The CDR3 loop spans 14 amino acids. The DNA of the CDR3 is TGCAGTGCTAGATCCGTGAGGGTGAAGACTGAAGCTTTCTTT. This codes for CSARSVRVKTEAFF.

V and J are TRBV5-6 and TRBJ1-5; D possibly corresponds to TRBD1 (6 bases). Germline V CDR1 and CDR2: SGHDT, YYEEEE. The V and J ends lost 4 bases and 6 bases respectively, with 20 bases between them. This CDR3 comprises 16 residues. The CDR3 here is CASSRRTVLKSQPQHF. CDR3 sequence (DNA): TGTGCCAGCAGCCGTAGGACAGTATTGAAGAGTCAGCCCCAGCATTTT.

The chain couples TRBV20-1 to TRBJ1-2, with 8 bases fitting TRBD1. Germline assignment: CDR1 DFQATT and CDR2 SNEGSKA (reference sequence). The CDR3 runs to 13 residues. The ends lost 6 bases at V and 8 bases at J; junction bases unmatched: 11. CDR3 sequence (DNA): TGCAGTGCCCAAGAGGACAGGGATAGCGGCTACACCTTC. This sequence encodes CSAQEDRDSGYTF.

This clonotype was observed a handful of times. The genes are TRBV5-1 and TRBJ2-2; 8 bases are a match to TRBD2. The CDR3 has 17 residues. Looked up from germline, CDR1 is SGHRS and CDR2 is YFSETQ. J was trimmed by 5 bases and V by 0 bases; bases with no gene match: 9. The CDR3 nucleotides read TGCGCCAGCAGCTTGGAGTCGAGCGGGAGACCGACCGGGGAGCTGTTTTTT. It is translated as CASSLESSGRPTGELFF. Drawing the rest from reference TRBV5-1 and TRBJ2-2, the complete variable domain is KAGVTQTPRYLIKTRGQQVTLSCSPISGHRSVSWYQQTPGQGLQFLFEYFSETQRNKGNFPGRFSGRQFSNSRSEMNVSTLELGDSALYLCASSLESSGRPTGELFFGEGSRLTVL.